Sequencing of this T cell receptor (beta chain) was carried out in a study of chemoradiotherapy in HPV16-positive cancers. In the case of this clone: Its target is not known.

Study findings and constraints: HPV-specific T cells were functionally defined from only two HPV16-positive patients.

The CDR3 runs to 14 residues. CDR1 is MNHEY and CDR2 is SVGAGI in the germline V gene. The germline V and J ends were trimmed by 5 bases and 7 bases, with 14 bases remaining between them. Sequencing was performed with immunoSEQ multiplex PCR; in TCRdb, only in-frame clones are kept and a portion is missing. The sample carries 40,000 to 60,000 clones, about nine tenths recorded once. This rearrangement joins TRBV6-5 to TRBJ1-4, with D hard to call. This clonotype was obtained from a human donor with HPV-associated anogenital cancer. The material was blood, obtained from a patient who underwent chemoradiotherapy. The CDR3 is CASSPRSLGEKLFF. Here the CDR3 DNA reads TGTGCCAGCAGTCCTCGGAGCTTGGGTGAAAAACTGTTTTTT.